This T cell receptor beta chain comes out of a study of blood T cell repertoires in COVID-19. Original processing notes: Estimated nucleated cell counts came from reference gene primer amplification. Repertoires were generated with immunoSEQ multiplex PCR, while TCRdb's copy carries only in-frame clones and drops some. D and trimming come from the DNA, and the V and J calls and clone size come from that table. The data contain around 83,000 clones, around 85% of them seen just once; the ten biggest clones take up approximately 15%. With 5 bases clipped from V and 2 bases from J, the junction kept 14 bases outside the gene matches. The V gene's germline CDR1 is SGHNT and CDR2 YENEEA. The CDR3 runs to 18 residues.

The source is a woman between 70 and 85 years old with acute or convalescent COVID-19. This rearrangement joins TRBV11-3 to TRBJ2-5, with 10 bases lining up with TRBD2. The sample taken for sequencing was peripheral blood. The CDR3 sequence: CASSPRWLAGVAQETQYF. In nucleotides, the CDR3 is TGTGCCAGCAGCCCCCGATGGCTAGCGGGAGTCGCACAAGAGACCCAGTACTTC.